This T cell receptor (beta chain) was obtained from a study of CD8 T cells in ankylosing spondylitis (dated by TCRdb to the late 2010s). Regarding the study in general: The study set out to find disease-linked TCR variants by profiling T cell receptor beta repertoires in ankylosing spondylitis patients and healthy donors. In total, the full study cohort was made up of nearly 110 healthy donors and about two dozen ankylosing spondylitis patients. Peripheral blood was sampled, and synovial fluid was also collected from ankylosing spondylitis patients.

To note about this clonotype: It lacks a known antigen. The sample holds no much larger clone one base away, and base qualities are not on file.

Instrument on record: Illumina HiSeq 2500. Quantitative 5'-RACE with molecular barcodes was the method used to prepare the TCR beta libraries. The original pipeline was this. To identify disease-linked TCR variants, a new computational method was used, one built on a probabilistic model of VDJ rearrangement. TCRdb reran the public reads through fastp at Q25 and MiXCR, keeping productive beta chains. Identical CDR3 proteins give one entry, which carries the most common genes and DNA. The V and J calls and clone size are TCRdb's, not the authors'. The sample data list approximately 100,000 distinct CDR3 sequences, and about 24% of these were observed just once. The biggest ten clones account for roughly an eighth of the sample. Synovial fluid samples and blood samples obtained from the same ankylosing spondylitis patients were matched. Study-wide conclusions, independent of this receptor: The disease-linked clones had a CD8+ phenotype and were found at relatively low frequencies in peripheral blood. Significant enrichment of the disease-linked clones was reported in matched synovial fluid samples from ankylosing spondylitis patients. Blood from ankylosing spondylitis patients appeared to be characterized by a TCR beta motif composed of under ten highly homologous amino acid variants. Some of the motif variants had been reported before in the synovial fluid and blood of reactive arthritis patients, a finding that suggests common disease-initiation mechanisms.

V drops 5 bases and J drops 4 bases, leaving 17 bases in between. From the cysteine up to the phenylalanine, the CDR3 has a length of 15 residues. Only the CDR3 region is kept as DNA, spanning 45 bases read in frame from base 1. CDR1 and CDR2 are read off the germline V gene as SGHTA and FQGNSA. Sample: synovial fluid, either unsorted or a sorted T cell fraction (not recorded which). The clonotype comes from a male donor with ankylosing spondylitis. In this chain, TRBV7-2 is recombined with TRBJ2-5; TRBD2 is perhaps the D gene, given 5 matching bases. The base sequence is TGTGCCAGCAGCCCAGGACCCTCGGCGGGAGAGACCCAGTACTTC. Its translation is CASSPGPSAGETQYF.